This T cell receptor beta chain was identified in a study of cytomegalovirus exposure and HLA in healthy donors. For this clone: Its target is unknown.

Points from the study as a whole: Sequencing depth across donors, presence/absence analyses assumed, was roughly uniform.

PCR involved 60 Vbeta and 13 Jbeta primers. The authors' processing: Unique TCR beta chains totaled 65 million to 95 million in a later count, with some 10 million of them shared. Measured with immunoSEQ multiplex PCR; TCRdb has only the in-frame clones, and not every one. V and J calls and clone size are copied from that table; D and trimming were computed from the DNA. The sample lists 95,000 to 110,000 clones; roughly 72% were seen once. V shed 8 bases and J 2 bases; nucleotides not matched to a gene: 5. Germline lookup yields CDR1 MNHNY and CDR2 SVGAGI (reference sequence). The CDR3 extends over 14 amino acids.

V and J are TRBV6-6 and TRBJ2-1; TRBD2 aligns across 8 bases. The TCR was taken from a young woman in good health and CMV-seropositive. Sequenced sample: PBMCs. CDR3 region: CASLSGATYNEQFF. Written as DNA, the CDR3 is TGTGCCAGCCTTAGCGGGGCGACCTACAATGAGCAGTTCTTC.